This T cell receptor (beta chain) stems from a study of T-cell reconstitution after alpha-beta-depleted transplantation in children. This clonotype came up a few times. This CDR3 comprises 16 residues. V lost 6 bases and J lost 5, with 19 bases in between. The library targeted TCRbeta and was prepared with unique molecular identifiers. TCRdb reanalysed the PCR reads using MiXCR and keeps one entry per CDR3 protein. Among around 600,000 distinct CDR3 sequences listed, around a sixth were seen once. Sequenced material: PBMCs from the stem cell graft donor, taken from the stem cell graft. The receptor was isolated from a human donor who donated a stem cell graft to a child with acute myeloid leukemia. The chain uses TRBV12-3 or TRBV12-4 and TRBJ2-2; a weak D match, TRBD1 (5 bases). CDR3 nucleotides: TGTGCCAGCAGCCAGACCCTGACAAAGGGGACCGGGGAGCTGTTTTTT. This codes for CASSQTLTKGTGELFF.